Listed below are T cell receptor beta chains from one sample, sequenced in a study of T cell responses to AZD1222 COVID-19 vaccine. Clones were read by immunoSEQ multiplex PCR, and TCRdb kept only the in-frame ones, dropping some. The repertoire holds 35,000 to 45,000 clones, with approximately 83% as singletons. Sequenced here: peripheral blood, sampled 28 days after the second AZD1222 dose. These receptors all come from an adult who received the AZD1222 COVID-19 vaccine. CDR3s include the opening cysteine and the closing phenylalanine or tryptophan. The D gene is left open where the match is weak. The size field is filled for only some rows; it gives once, few, many or a size class.

size,J,D,V,length,DNA,CDR3
once,TRBJ2-2,TRBD1,TRBV6-5,15,TGTGCCAGCAGTTCCGGGACAGCGAACACCGGGGAGCTGTTTTTT,CASSSGTANTGELFF
few,TRBJ2-1,TRBD2,TRBV5-4,16,TGTGCCAGCAGCTTGAGAACGGGGGGTTCCTACAATGAGCAGTTCTTC,CASSLRTGGSYNEQFF
NA,TRBJ1-2,TRBD1,TRBV18,15,TGTGCCACTTCGGACAGGGGAGCTTTAAGCTATGGCTACACCTTC,CATSDRGALSYGYTF
NA,TRBJ2-3,NA,TRBV4-2,16,TGTGCCAGCAGCCAAAGTTTAGGGCAGGGCCGGGATACGCAGTATTTT,CASSQSLGQGRDTQYF
once,TRBJ1-5,NA,TRBV9,16,TGTGCCAGCAGCGTAGCTCAGGGCAATAGCAATCAGCCCCAGCATTTT,CASSVAQGNSNQPQHF
NA,TRBJ1-3,NA,TRBV14,13,TGTGCCAGCAGCCAGGGGAACGGAAACACCATATATTTT,CASSQGNGNTIYF
few,TRBJ2-7,TRBD1,TRBV27,13,TGTGCCAGCAGACCCGACAGGGGCTACGAGCAGTACTTC,CASRPDRGYEQYF
NA,TRBJ1-4,NA,TRBV2,16,TGTGCCAGCAGCGCCATGGGGGGCTATACTAATGAAAAACTGTTTTTT,CASSAMGGYTNEKLFF
NA,TRBJ1-2,NA,TRBV7-2,16,TGTGCCAGCAGATTAGGGAATTCGAGGGCGGCTTATGGCTACACCTTC,CASRLGNSRAAYGYTF
NA,TRBJ2-7,NA,TRBV30,15,TGTGCCTTGGAGTTAGGGACGGCGGGTTCCTACGAGCAGTACTTC,CALELGTAGSYEQYF
NA,TRBJ2-6,TRBD2,TRBV14,15,TGTGCCAGCAGCCGGGTGAGCGGGGTGTCCAACGTCCTGACTTTC,CASSRVSGVSNVLTF
NA,TRBJ1-2,NA,TRBV5-1,13,TGCGCCAGCAGCTTAACGACTAACTATGGCTACACCTTC,CASSLTTNYGYTF
once,TRBJ2-3,NA,TRBV5-4,16,TGTGCCAGCAGCCCAGACAGAATCCCTAGCACAGATACGCAGTATTTT,CASSPDRIPSTDTQYF
NA,TRBJ2-7,NA,TRBV18,16,TGTGCCAGCTCCATCTTGAGGGGGGCTACCTCCTACGAGCAGTACTTC,CASSILRGATSYEQYF
once,TRBJ2-2,NA,TRBV5-1,14,TGCGCCAGCAGCCGGGATCCGAACACCGGGGAGCTGTTTTTT,CASSRDPNTGELFF
NA,TRBJ1-1,TRBD1,TRBV4-1,15,TGCGCCAGCAGCCAAGGGACAGGGGAAAGGACTAAAGCTTTCTTT,CASSQGTGERTKAFF
NA,TRBJ1-3,TRBD1,TRBV9,15,TGTGCCAGCAGCGTAAGCCAGGGGGCCGGAAACACCATATATTTT,CASSVSQGAGNTIYF
NA,TRBJ2-5,NA,TRBV11-2,11,TGTGCCAGCAGCCCTCCCGGGGCCCAGTACTTC,CASSPPGAQYF
NA,TRBJ2-2,NA,TRBV30,15,TGTGCCTGGAGTACCCTGCTTTCAGGGAGCGGGGAGCTGTTTTTT,CAWSTLLSGSGELFF
NA,TRBJ1-6,NA,TRBV2,15,TGTGCCAGCAATGGATTCGGGGGCAGGAGTTCACCCCTCCACTTT,CASNGFGGRSSPLHF
few,TRBJ2-2,NA,TRBV6-1,11,TGTGCCAGCAGTGACCCCTGGGAGCTGTTTTTT,CASSDPWELFF
few,TRBJ1-1,NA,TRBV20-1,10,TGCAGTGCTGCGAATCTTGAAGCTTTCTTT,CSAANLEAFF
NA,TRBJ2-7,TRBD2,TRBV11-2,15,TGTGCCAGCAGTTTCCCCGGGGGGGGACACTACGAGCAGTACTTC,CASSFPGGGHYEQYF
NA,TRBJ2-5,TRBD1,TRBV15,17,TGTGCCACCAGCAGCGAGAAATGGGACAGCCCGCCCGAGACCCAGTACTTC,CATSSEKWDSPPETQYF
NA,TRBJ1-1,NA,TRBV5-1,14,TGCGCCAGCAGCTTAGCGCAGGGGTACACTGAAGCTTTCTTT,CASSLAQGYTEAFF
NA,TRBJ2-1,TRBD1,TRBV7-9,15,TGTGCCAGCAGCTTCCGACAGGGCAACTACAATGAGCAGTTCTTC,CASSFRQGNYNEQFF
NA,TRBJ2-2,NA,TRBV12-5,14,TGTGCTAGTGGTTCCGCAGCGGGCACCGGGGAGCTGTTTTTT,CASGSAAGTGELFF
NA,TRBJ1-1,NA,TRBV6-6,13,TGTGCCAGCTCAATGGGCAGGGGCACTGAAGCTTTCTTT,CASSMGRGTEAFF
NA,TRBJ1-1,NA,TRBV6-5,15,TGTGCCAGCATCGCCCTGGGGGGCCCGAACACTGAAGCTTTCTTT,CASIALGGPNTEAFF
once,TRBJ2-1,TRBD1,TRBV6-5,14,TGTGCCAGCGCGCGACAGGGGGGGAGCAATGAGCAGTTCTTC,CASARQGGSNEQFF
medium-sized,TRBJ2-2,TRBD2,TRBV20-1,15,TGCAGTGCTAGTCGTCTAGCGGGGGGCACCGGGGAGCTGTTTTTT,CSASRLAGGTGELFF
NA,TRBJ1-6,NA,TRBV28,15,TGTGCCAGCAGTTTACGCAGGGGACGAGATTCACCCCTCCACTTT,CASSLRRGRDSPLHF
NA,TRBJ1-6,TRBD1,TRBV18,15,TGTGCCAGCTCACCACTTCCAGGGGGCAATTCACCCCTCCACTTT,CASSPLPGGNSPLHF
NA,TRBJ2-7,TRBD2,TRBV7-2,16,TGTGCCAGCAGCTTAGCCGCTGGGGGGGGTACCTACGAGCAGTACTTC,CASSLAAGGGTYEQYF
NA,TRBJ2-5,TRBD2,TRBV9,14,TGTGCCAGCGCCTACCGGGGGGATGGAGAGACCCAGTACTTC,CASAYRGDGETQYF
NA,TRBJ2-2,TRBD2,TRBV4-1,18,TGCGCCAGCAGCTTTTTCTCCGGGACTAGCGGGGTCACCGGGGAGCTGTTTTTT,CASSFFSGTSGVTGELFF
NA,TRBJ1-5,NA,TRBV5-5,14,TGTGCCAGCAGCTACGGGGGGGGCAATCAGCCCCAGCATTTT,CASSYGGGNQPQHF
NA,TRBJ2-3,NA,TRBV29-1,12,TGCAGCGTTGAATATGGCACAGATACGCAGTATTTT,CSVEYGTDTQYF
NA,TRBJ2-7,NA,TRBV27,15,TGTGCCAGCAGTTCCCCCGGGGCAAGAGCCTACGAGCAGTACTTC,CASSSPGARAYEQYF
once,TRBJ2-7,TRBD1,TRBV4-1,15,TGCGCCAGCAGCCACCGACAGGGAGATACCTACGAGCAGTACTTC,CASSHRQGDTYEQYF
NA,TRBJ1-6,TRBD1,TRBV9,14,TGTGCCAGCAGCCTGACAGGGTTTCTTTCACCCCTCCACTTT,CASSLTGFLSPLHF